One and the same sample provided the 4 T cell receptor beta chains below, sequenced in a study of vaccination and CD4 T cells after COVID-19. Treatment given: roughly ten-day PBMC culture with coronavirus spike peptide pools or control peptides (ViraFEST assay). No antigen has been identified for these receptors. Oncomine TCR Beta short-read sequencing was applied to DNA from cultured CD4+ T cells. A single record per CDR3 protein comes from TCRdb applying MiXCR to the PCR reads. Among about 19,000 distinct CDR3 sequences listed, around 46% were seen once. The input for sequencing was CD4+ T cells from blood, cultured in vitro, taken after SARS-CoV-2 vaccination. All receptors derive from a human donor who had recovered from COVID-19.

V gene TRBV10-3 combines with J gene TRBJ2-3, with a tentative D call TRBD1 (6 bases). The CDR3 is made up of 16 amino acids. Germline CDR1 is ENHRY and CDR2 is SYGVKD. Trimming took off 4 bases at V and 1 base at J, with 15 bases between the two ends. The DNA for the CDR3 is TGTGCCATCAGTGCCGGGACATCCCGTGGCACAGATACGCAGTATTTT. Translating it yields CAISAGTSRGTDTQYF.

The rearrangement joins TRBV6-2 or TRBV6-3 to TRBJ2-5; 7 bases fit TRBD1. The CDR3 spans 16 residues. Germline V gene sequence: CDR1 MNHEY, CDR2 SVGEGT. Unmatched junction bases numbered 13, after V lost 4 bases and J lost 5 bases. The CDR3 DNA sequence: TGTGCCAGCAGTTTTCTTCCACAGGGGCGCGGGGAGACCCAGTACTTC. It translates to CASSFLPQGRGETQYF.

This clonotype is large (0.1 to 1%) in the sample. V is TRBV20-1 and J is TRBJ2-3; no reliable D call. The CDR3 extends over 13 amino acids. Germline CDR1 and CDR2: DFQATT and SNEGSKA (reference sequence). V was pared by 3 bases and J by 4 bases, with 11 bases between. CDR3 loop: CSASASRADTQYF. The CDR3 bases are TGCAGTGCTAGCGCCTCTAGGGCAGATACGCAGTATTTT.

V usage is TRBV27 and J usage is TRBJ2-1; D could derive from TRBD1 or TRBD2 (5 bases each). CDR3 length equals 16 residues. Deletions cut 1 base from V and 4 bases from J, with 14 bases between. CDR1 is MNHEY and CDR2 is SMNVEV in the germline V gene (reference sequence). The CDR3 loop reads CASSLLGRGHYNEQFF. CDR3 DNA: TGTGCCAGCAGTTTATTAGGCCGGGGCCATTACAATGAGCAGTTCTTC.